A selection of T cell receptor beta chains follows, all from one sample in a study of Ad26.COV2.S vaccination and SARS-CoV-2 variants. The protocol was immunoSEQ multiplex PCR, while the TCRdb copy is restricted to in-frame clones and leaves out a portion. This sample has more than 300,000 clones, with about 86% found just once. The starting material was peripheral blood, obtained in a trial of Ad26.COV2.S vaccine versus placebo. The receptors derive from a person aged 18-60 years who received the Ad26.COV2.S COVID-19 vaccine or a placebo. Both conserved end residues are part of each CDR3. The D gene is left open where the match is weak. Size is stated for part of the rows, as once, few or many counts, or as a class when the clone is expanded.

d_call j_call v_call clone_size cdr3_aa cdr3_nt
- TRBJ2-7 TRBV3-1/TRBV3-2 - CASSQAINEQYF TGTGCCAGCAGCCAAGCGATCAACGAGCAGTACTTC
- TRBJ1-1 TRBV19 once CASSIDPAFRNTEAFF TGTGCCAGTAGTATAGATCCCGCCTTCAGGAACACTGAAGCTTTCTTT
- TRBJ2-3 TRBV9 once CASSVEADTQYF TGTGCCAGCAGCGTAGAAGCAGATACGCAGTATTTT
TRBD1 TRBJ2-3 TRBV7-3 - CASRAEGQGTDTQYF TGTGCCAGCAGGGCGGAAGGACAGGGCACAGATACGCAGTATTTT
- TRBJ2-3 TRBV30 - CAWSVPLQDTQYF TGTGCCTGGAGTGTCCCTCTTCAGGATACGCAGTATTTT
TRBD1 TRBJ1-6 TRBV7-2 - CASSFGTGYSPLHF TGTGCCAGCAGCTTCGGGACAGGGTATTCACCCCTCCACTTT
- TRBJ2-1 TRBV18 - CASSDSTGTRRLSYNEQFF TGTGCCAGCTCGGACAGCACAGGTACCCGACGGTTGTCCTACAATGAGCAGTTCTTC
- TRBJ1-1 TRBV5-1 - CASSLVAGWNTEAFF TGCGCCAGCAGCTTGGTTGCGGGATGGAACACTGAAGCTTTCTTT
- TRBJ1-2 TRBV6-2/TRBV6-3 - CASSSRTYRVGYGYTF TGTGCCAGCAGTTCTCGTACTTACAGGGTGGGCTATGGCTACACCTTC
- TRBJ2-2 TRBV7-9 - CASSLTGRELFF TGTGCCAGCAGCCTTACCGGCCGGGAGCTGTTTTTT
- TRBJ1-5 TRBV9 many CASSPDTGSNQPQHF TGTGCCAGCAGCCCAGACACAGGGTCCAATCAGCCCCAGCATTTT
- TRBJ2-5 TRBV30 - CAWTKKGTLGETQYF TGTGCCTGGACAAAGAAAGGGACGTTGGGAGAGACCCAGTACTTC
TRBD1 TRBJ1-2 TRBV3-1/TRBV3-2 once CASSPRQGSYGYTF TGTGCCAGCAGCCCCAGACAGGGGAGCTATGGCTACACCTTC
- TRBJ2-7 TRBV12-3/TRBV12-4 - CASSRPGYEQYF TGTGCCAGCAGTAGACCTGGCTACGAGCAGTACTTC
TRBD2 TRBJ2-7 TRBV28 - CASRTSGSYEQYF TGTGCCAGTCGGACTAGCGGCTCCTACGAGCAGTACTTC
- TRBJ1-2 TRBV14 - CASSQVQGAGYTF TGTGCCAGCAGCCAAGTTCAGGGTGCTGGCTACACCTTC
- TRBJ2-3 TRBV2 - CASSWGKDTQYF TGTGCCAGCAGTTGGGGGAAAGATACGCAGTATTTT
- TRBJ2-5 TRBV2 - CASRVGGETQYF TGTGCCAGCAGGGTGGGGGGAGAGACCCAGTACTTC
- TRBJ1-1 TRBV4-1 - CASSPRKWDTEAFF TGCGCCAGCAGCCCCCGAAAGTGGGACACTGAAGCTTTCTTT
TRBD2 TRBJ2-2 TRBV23-1 - CASSRPYLRTRAGELFF TGCGCCAGCAGTCGCCCCTATCTCCGGACTAGAGCCGGGGAGCTGTTTTTT
TRBD1 TRBJ2-5 TRBV5-1 - CASSFGTGGQETQYF TGCGCCAGCAGCTTCGGTACAGGGGGCCAAGAGACCCAGTACTTC
TRBD1 TRBJ1-5 TRBV2 once CASSHRGSGNQPQHF TGTGCCAGTAGTCACAGGGGCTCGGGCAATCAGCCCCAGCATTTT
TRBD1 TRBJ2-7 TRBV9 once CASSATTGAEQYF TGTGCCAGCAGCGCTACAACAGGGGCCGAGCAGTACTTC
- TRBJ1-1 TRBV5-4 - CASREGPNTEAFF TGTGCCAGCAGGGAAGGACCAAACACTGAAGCTTTCTTT
TRBD2 TRBJ2-3 TRBV3-1/TRBV3-2 - CASRSGGGVPLDTQYF TGTGCCAGCAGGAGTGGGGGGGGAGTCCCACTAGATACGCAGTATTTT
- TRBJ1-2 TRBV3-1/TRBV3-2 - CASSQDPTANYGYTF TGTGCCAGCAGCCAAGATCCGACGGCTAACTATGGCTACACCTTC
- TRBJ1-4 TRBV9 - CASSSRPASDEKLFF TGTGCCAGCAGCTCGAGACCCGCCAGCGATGAAAAACTGTTTTTT
- TRBJ2-1 TRBV7-2 - CASSLMGQGRYNEQFF TGTGCCAGCAGCTTAATGGGCCAGGGGCGCTACAATGAGCAGTTCTTC
TRBD1 TRBJ1-6 TRBV5-6 - CASGGRGVSPLHF TGTGCCAGCGGCGGCAGGGGGGTATCACCCCTCCACTTT
- TRBJ2-5 TRBV5-8 - CASSFGDRIQETQYF TGTGCCAGCAGCTTCGGGGATAGGATACAAGAGACCCAGTACTTC
- TRBJ2-2 TRBV4-3 - CASSQGPTGELFF TGCGCCAGCAGCCAAGGGCCAACCGGGGAGCTGTTTTTT
- TRBJ2-7 TRBV18 - CASSPRSDEQYF TGTGCCAGCTCACCACGGAGTGACGAGCAGTACTTC
- TRBJ1-2 TRBV7-8 - CASSLEGSVYGYTF TGTGCCAGCAGCTTAGAAGGTTCGGTCTATGGCTACACCTTC
- TRBJ2-7 TRBV10-3 - CAISESLVGGRAYEQYF TGTGCCATCAGTGAGTCCTTGGTGGGGGGCAGGGCCTACGAGCAGTACTTC
- TRBJ1-2 TRBV12-3/TRBV12-4 - CASSFLIGGYTF TGTGCCAGCAGTTTTCTAATCGGTGGCTACACCTTC
- TRBJ2-1 TRBV29-1 - CSVEDLQRAKQFF TGCAGCGTTGAAGATCTTCAGAGGGCCAAACAGTTCTTC
- TRBJ1-1 TRBV6-1 few CASSEGVNTEAFF TGTGCCAGCAGCGAAGGAGTGAACACTGAAGCTTTCTTT
- TRBJ2-5 TRBV18 - CASSAMGGALPYF TGTGCCAGCTCAGCGATGGGGGGAGCGCTCCCGTACTTC
- TRBJ2-7 TRBV18 - CASSPWGAYEQYF TGTGCCAGCTCACCGTGGGGAGCGTACGAGCAGTACTTC
TRBD2 TRBJ2-4 TRBV5-1 - CASSSLAGTLINIQYF TGCGCCAGCAGCTCCCTAGCGGGGACCCTAATAAACATTCAGTACTTC
TRBD2 TRBJ2-2 TRBV7-8 - CASSLRSGGGTGELFF TGTGCCAGCAGCTTAAGGTCTGGCGGGGGAACCGGGGAGCTGTTTTTT
TRBD1 TRBJ1-5 TRBV6-1 - CASSEVTGAFKLGNQPQHF TGTGCCAGCAGTGAAGTCACAGGGGCGTTCAAATTAGGCAATCAGCCCCAGCATTTT
- TRBJ1-5 TRBV19 few CASSPDHSNQPQHF TGTGCCAGTAGCCCTGATCATAGCAATCAGCCCCAGCATTTT
- TRBJ1-1 TRBV5-1 once CASSLGTLNTEAFF TGCGCCAGCAGCTTGGGGACCCTGAACACTGAAGCTTTCTTT
- TRBJ1-2 TRBV6-2/TRBV6-3 - CASSRQSALYGYTF TGTGCCAGCAGTAGGCAGTCAGCCCTCTATGGCTACACCTTC
- TRBJ1-1 TRBV5-1 few CASSLEGLGYTEAFF TGCGCCAGCAGCTTGGAGGGGTTGGGGTACACTGAAGCTTTCTTT
TRBD1 TRBJ2-7 TRBV6-6 once CASSKPGQGIYEQYF TGTGCCAGCAGTAAACCGGGACAGGGGATTTACGAGCAGTACTTC
TRBD1 TRBJ1-4 TRBV7-8 - CASSLHRGTNEKLFF TGTGCCAGCAGCTTACACAGGGGGACTAATGAAAAACTGTTTTTT
- TRBJ1-5 TRBV6-1 - CASSEASRNQPQHF TGTGCCAGCAGTGAAGCGAGTCGGAATCAGCCCCAGCATTTT
TRBD2 TRBJ2-1 TRBV5-1 - CASSPTAGGALRSYNEQFF TGCGCCAGCAGCCCCACCGCGGGGGGGGCCCTCCGCTCCTACAATGAGCAGTTCTTC
- TRBJ1-5 TRBV7-6 many CASSLTGGNQPQHF TGTGCCAGCAGCTTGACAGGCGGCAATCAGCCCCAGCATTTT
- TRBJ2-5 TRBV7-9 - CASSSLQETQYF TGTGCCAGCAGTTCCCTACAGGAGACCCAGTACTTC
- TRBJ1-5 TRBV7-8 - CASSPSRGLQPQHF TGTGCCAGCAGCCCCAGCAGGGGCCTGCAGCCCCAGCATTTT
- TRBJ1-5 TRBV9 - CASSVGQGQPQHF TGTGCCAGCAGCGTAGGGCAGGGTCAGCCCCAGCATTTT
TRBD2 TRBJ2-5 TRBV27 - CASSLGTSALIRETQYF TGTGCCAGCAGTTTAGGGACTAGCGCGCTAATACGGGAGACCCAGTACTTC